Here is one TCR beta chain with its context. Between the trimmed V and J ends, which lost 6 bases and 0 bases, there was a span of 11 bases. CDR1 is ENHRY, CDR2 SYGVKD, per germline. The CDR3 has 14 residues. Here immunoSEQ multiplex PCR was the method, and the copy in TCRdb shows in-frame clones only, minus some. The sample contains around 300,000 clones, approximately 86% of which appear only once. These data originate in a study of cytomegalovirus exposure and HLA in healthy donors. This TCR was sampled from a man aged 25 to 40 in good health and CMV-seronegative. V usage is TRBV10-3 and J usage is TRBJ1-1, with D possibly TRBD1 on 5 matching bases. The sample taken for sequencing was PBMCs. CDR3 DNA: TGTGCCATCAGCGTACAGGAGATGAACACTGAAGCTTTCTTT. Amino acid sequence: CAISVQEMNTEAFF.